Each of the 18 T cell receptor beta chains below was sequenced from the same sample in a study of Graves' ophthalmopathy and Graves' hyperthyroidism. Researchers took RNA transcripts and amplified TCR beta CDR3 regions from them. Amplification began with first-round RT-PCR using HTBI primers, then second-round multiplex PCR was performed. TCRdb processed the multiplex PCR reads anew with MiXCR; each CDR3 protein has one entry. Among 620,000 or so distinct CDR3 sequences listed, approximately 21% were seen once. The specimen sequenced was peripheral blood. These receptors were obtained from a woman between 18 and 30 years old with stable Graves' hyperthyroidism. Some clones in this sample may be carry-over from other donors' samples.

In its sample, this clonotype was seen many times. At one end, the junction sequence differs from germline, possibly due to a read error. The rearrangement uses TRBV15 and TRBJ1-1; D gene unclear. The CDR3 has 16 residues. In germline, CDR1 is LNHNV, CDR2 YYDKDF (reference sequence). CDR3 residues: CATSRDSAPMNTVAFF. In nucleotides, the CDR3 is TGTGCCACCAGCAGAGATAGCGCACCCATGAACACTGTAGCTTTCTTT.

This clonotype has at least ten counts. CDR3 sequence reads: CSVNRGVGPYEQYF. For the CDR3, the DNA is TGCAGCGTGAACAGGGGAGTAGGGCCCTACGAGCAGTACTTC. The gene calls are TRBV29-1 and TRBJ2-7, with TRBD1 identical over 7 bases. CDR3 size: 14 residues. J was trimmed by 2 bases and V by 6 bases; bases with no gene match: 10. CDR1 and CDR2 from the germline V gene are SQVTM and ANQGSEA.

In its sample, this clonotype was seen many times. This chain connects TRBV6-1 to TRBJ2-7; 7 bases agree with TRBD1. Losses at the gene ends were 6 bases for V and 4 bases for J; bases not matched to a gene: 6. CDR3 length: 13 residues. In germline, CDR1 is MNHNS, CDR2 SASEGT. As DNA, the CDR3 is TGTGCCAGCAGAGGGGACAGTAGGTACGAGCAGTACTTC. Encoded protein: CASRGDSRYEQYF.

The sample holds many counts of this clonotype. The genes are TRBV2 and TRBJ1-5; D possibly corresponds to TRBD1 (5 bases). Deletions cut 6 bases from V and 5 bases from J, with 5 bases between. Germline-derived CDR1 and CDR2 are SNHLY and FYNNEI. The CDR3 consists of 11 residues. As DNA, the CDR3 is TGTGCCAGCAGGGGGGATCAGCCCCAGCATTTT. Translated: CASRGDQPQHF.

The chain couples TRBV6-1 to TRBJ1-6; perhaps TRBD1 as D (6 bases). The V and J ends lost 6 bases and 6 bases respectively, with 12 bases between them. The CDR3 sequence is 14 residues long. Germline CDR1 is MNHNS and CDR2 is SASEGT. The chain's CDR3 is CASRPGHVNSPLHF. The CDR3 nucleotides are TGTGCCAGCAGGCCGGGACACGTTAATTCACCCCTCCACTTT.

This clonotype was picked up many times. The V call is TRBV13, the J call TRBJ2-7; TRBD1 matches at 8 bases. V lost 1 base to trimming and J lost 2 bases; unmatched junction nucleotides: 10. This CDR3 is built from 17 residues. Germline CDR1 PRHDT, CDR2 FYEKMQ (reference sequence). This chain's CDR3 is CASSLEAAGQATYEQYF. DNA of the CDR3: TGTGCCAGCAGCTTAGAGGCTGCGGGACAGGCCACCTACGAGCAGTACTTC.

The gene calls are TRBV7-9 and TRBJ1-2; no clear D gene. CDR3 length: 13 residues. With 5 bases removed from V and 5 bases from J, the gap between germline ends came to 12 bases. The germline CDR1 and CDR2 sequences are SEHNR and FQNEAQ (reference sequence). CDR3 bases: TGTGCCAGCAGCGTGGACGGCCAATATGGCTACACCTTC. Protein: CASSVDGQYGYTF.

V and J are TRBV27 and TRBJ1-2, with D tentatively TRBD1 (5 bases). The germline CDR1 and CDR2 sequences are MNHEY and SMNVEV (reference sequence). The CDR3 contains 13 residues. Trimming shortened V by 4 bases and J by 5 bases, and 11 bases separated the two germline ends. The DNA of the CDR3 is TGTGCCAGCAGTTCCCGGGGCGCGTATGGCTACACCTTC. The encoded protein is CASSSRGAYGYTF.

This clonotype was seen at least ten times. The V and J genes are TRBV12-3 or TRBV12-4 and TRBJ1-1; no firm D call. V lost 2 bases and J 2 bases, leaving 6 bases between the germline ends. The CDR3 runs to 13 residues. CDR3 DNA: TGTGCCAGCAGTTTATCAGAAAACACTGAAGCTTTCTTT. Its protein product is CASSLSENTEAFF.

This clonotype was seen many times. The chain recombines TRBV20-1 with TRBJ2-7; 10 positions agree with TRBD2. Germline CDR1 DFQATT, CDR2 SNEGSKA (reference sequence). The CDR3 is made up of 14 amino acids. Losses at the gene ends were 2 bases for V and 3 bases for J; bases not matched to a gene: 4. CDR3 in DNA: TGCAGTGCTAGATCCCGGACTAGCGGCTACGAGCAGTACTTC. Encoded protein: CSARSRTSGYEQYF.

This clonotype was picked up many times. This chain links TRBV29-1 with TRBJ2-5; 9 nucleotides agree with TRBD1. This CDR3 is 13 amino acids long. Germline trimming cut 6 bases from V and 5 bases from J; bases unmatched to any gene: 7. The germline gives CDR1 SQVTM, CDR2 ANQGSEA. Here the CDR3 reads CSVKQGARETQYF. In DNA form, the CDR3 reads TGCAGCGTGAAACAGGGGGCGCGGGAGACCCAGTACTTC.

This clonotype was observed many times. CDR3 nucleotide sequence: TGTGCCAGCAGTGATAAGGGGCGGAATTCACCCCTCCACTTT. Protein product: CASSDKGRNSPLHF. The V and J genes are TRBV25-1 and TRBJ1-6, with D possibly matching TRBD1 (5 bases). Germline V gives CDR1 MGHDK, CDR2 SYGVNS. This CDR3 region has 14 residues. The V end lost 3 bases, the J end lost 7 bases, and 10 bases lay between the germline ends.

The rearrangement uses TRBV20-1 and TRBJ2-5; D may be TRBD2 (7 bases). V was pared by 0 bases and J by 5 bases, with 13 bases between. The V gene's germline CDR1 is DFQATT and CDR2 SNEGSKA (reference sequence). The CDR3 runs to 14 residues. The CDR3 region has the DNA TGCAGTGCTAGAGACGAGGGGGGGACGGAGACCCAGTACTTC. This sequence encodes CSARDEGGTETQYF.

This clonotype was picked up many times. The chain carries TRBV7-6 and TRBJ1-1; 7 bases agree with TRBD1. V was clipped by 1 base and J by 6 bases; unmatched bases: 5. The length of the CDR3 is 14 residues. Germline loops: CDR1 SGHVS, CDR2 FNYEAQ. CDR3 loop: CASSLGGTESEAFF. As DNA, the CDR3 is TGTGCCAGCAGCTTAGGGGGGACAGAATCTGAAGCTTTCTTT.

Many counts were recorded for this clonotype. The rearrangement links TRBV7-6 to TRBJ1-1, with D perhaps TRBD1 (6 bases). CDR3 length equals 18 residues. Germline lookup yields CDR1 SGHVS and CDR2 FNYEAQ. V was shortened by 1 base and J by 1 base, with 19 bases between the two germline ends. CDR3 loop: CASSLVREGAGENTEAFF. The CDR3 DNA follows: TGTGCCAGCAGCTTAGTGCGTGAAGGGGCAGGGGAGAACACTGAAGCTTTCTTT.

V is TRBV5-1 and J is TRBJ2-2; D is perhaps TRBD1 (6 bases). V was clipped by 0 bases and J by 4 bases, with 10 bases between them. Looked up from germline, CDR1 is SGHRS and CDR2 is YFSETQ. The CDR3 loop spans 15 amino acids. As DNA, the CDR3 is TGCGCCAGCAGCTTGGGAGGACAGACCACCGGGGAGCTGTTTTTT. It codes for CASSLGGQTTGELFF.

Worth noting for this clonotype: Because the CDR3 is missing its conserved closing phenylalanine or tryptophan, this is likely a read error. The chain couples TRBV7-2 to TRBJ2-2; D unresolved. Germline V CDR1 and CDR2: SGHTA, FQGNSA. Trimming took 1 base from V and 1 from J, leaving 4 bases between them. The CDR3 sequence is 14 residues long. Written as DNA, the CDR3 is TGTGCCAGCAGCTTAGTAGGGAACACCGGGGAGCTGTTTTCT. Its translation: CASSLVGNTGELFS.

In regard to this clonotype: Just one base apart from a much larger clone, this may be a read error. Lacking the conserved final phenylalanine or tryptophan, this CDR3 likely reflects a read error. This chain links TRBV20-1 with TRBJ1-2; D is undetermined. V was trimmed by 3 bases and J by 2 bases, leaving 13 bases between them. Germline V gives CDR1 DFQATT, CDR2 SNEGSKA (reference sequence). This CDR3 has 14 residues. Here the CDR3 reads CSARREGANYGYTV. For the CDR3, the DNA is TGCAGTGCTAGGCGGGAGGGCGCAAACTATGGCTACACCGTC.